The next 16 T cell receptor beta chains were all read from a single sample in a study of T cell responses to AZD1222 COVID-19 vaccine. Data came from immunoSEQ multiplex PCR; TCRdb stores just in-frame clones and leaves some out. The sample has 90,000 to 120,000 clones; about 90% are singletons. Source: peripheral blood, taken 28 days after the second AZD1222 dose. The receptor set was obtained from an adult who received the AZD1222 COVID-19 vaccine.

The gene calls are TRBV4-1 and TRBJ1-2, with 7 bases aligning to TRBD1. This CDR3 is built from 14 residues. The ends lost 2 bases at V and 6 bases at J; junction bases unmatched: 6. Germline V gene sequence: CDR1 MGHRA, CDR2 YSYEKL. CDR3 in DNA: TGCGCCAGCAGCCAACCACAGGGGTACGATGGCTACACCTTC. Amino acid sequence: CASSQPQGYDGYTF.

The V gene is TRBV7-3, the J gene TRBJ1-1; TRBD1 might be the D (6 bases). Germline V gene lookup returns CDR1 SGHTA and CDR2 FQGTGA. V gave up 2 bases and J gave up 3 bases, with 13 bases separating them. CDR3 length equals 15 residues. CDR3 DNA sequence: TGTGCCAGCAGCTTAGGCCCAGGGGATCACACTGAAGCTTTCTTT. Its protein is CASSLGPGDHTEAFF.

The genes are TRBV7-8 and TRBJ1-5; 8 nucleotides line up with TRBD1. Germline V CDR1 and CDR2: SGHVS, FQNEAQ. CDR3 length equals 12 residues. The ends lost 9 bases at V and 6 bases at J; junction bases unmatched: 4. CDR3 nucleotide sequence: TGTGCCAGTGGACAGGGTTTTCAGCCCCAGCATTTT. Protein: CASGQGFQPQHF.

The chain joins TRBV6-5 to TRBJ1-1, with D unclear. Germline V CDR1 and CDR2: MNHEY, SVGAGI. The CDR3 covers 13 residues. V lost 1 base and J lost 4, with 7 bases in between. CDR3 nucleotide sequence: TGTGCCAGCAGTTACTGGGAGAGCACTGAAGCTTTCTTT. Encoded protein: CASSYWESTEAFF.

This chain uses TRBV6-5 with TRBJ1-5; D ambiguous. There are 13 residues in the CDR3. Germline V CDR1 and CDR2: MNHEY, SVGAGI. V was shortened by 4 bases and J by 9 bases, with 13 bases between the two germline ends. CDR3 region: CASSSNLGRPQHF. The CDR3 DNA is TGTGCCAGCAGTTCCAACCTGGGTCGGCCCCAGCATTTT.

The chain uses TRBV5-1 and TRBJ2-3; D not resolved. Between the trimmed V and J ends, which lost 4 bases and 2 bases, there was a span of 14 bases. The CDR3 is 15 residues long. CDR1 SGHRS and CDR2 YFSETQ come from the germline V gene. In DNA form, the CDR3 reads TGCGCCAGCAGCCCGACGGCAGGTGACACAGATACGCAGTATTTT. Its translation: CASSPTAGDTDTQYF.

The rearrangement uses TRBV5-8 and TRBJ1-2; the D gene is possibly TRBD1 (6 bases). This CDR3 contains 14 residues. The germline V gene has CDR1 SGHTS and CDR2 YDEGEE. The germline V and J ends were trimmed by 4 bases and 5 bases, with 15 bases remaining between them. The CDR3 DNA follows: TGTGCCAGCAGCGGGGGCGACAGAGGGTATGGCTACACCTTC. Translating gives CASSGGDRGYGYTF.

J is TRBJ2-7 and V is TRBV30, with unresolved D. This CDR3 is 11 amino acids long. The V and J ends lost 6 bases and 1 base respectively, with 7 bases between them. Germline values: CDR1 GTSNPN, CDR2 SVGIG (reference sequence). The CDR3 nucleotides are TGTGCCTGTGACGGGTCCTACGAGCAGTACTTC. It codes for CACDGSYEQYF.

V is TRBV3-1 (or the pseudogene TRBV3-2) and J is TRBJ2-3; TRBD1 is a possible D gene (6 bases). The CDR3 sequence is 14 residues long. In germline, CDR1 is LGHDT, CDR2 YNNKEL (reference sequence). V lost 3 bases and J 4 bases, leaving 11 bases between the germline ends. The CDR3 loop reads CASSHWDNSDTQYF. The DNA for the CDR3 is TGTGCCAGCAGCCACTGGGACAACTCAGATACGCAGTATTTT.

V gene TRBV19 combines with J gene TRBJ1-4, with D uncertain. The ends were cut back, 5 bases at V and 0 bases at J, with 4 bases in the middle. From germline, CDR1 is LNHDA and CDR2 SQIVND (reference sequence). There are 13 residues in the CDR3. The CDR3 DNA follows: TGTGCCAGTAGTCCTGCAACTAATGAAAAACTGTTTTTT. It yields the protein CASSPATNEKLFF. The full variable domain, rest sourced from reference TRBV19 and TRBJ1-4, is DGGITQSPKYLFRKEGQNVTLSCEQNLNHDAMYWYRQDPGQGLRLIYYSQIVNDFQKGDIAEGYSVSREKKESFPLTVTSAQKNPTAFYLCASSPATNEKLFFGSGTQLSVL.

This clone occurred many times. V is TRBV2 and J is TRBJ2-7; D is ambiguous. V lost 5 bases and J lost 5, with 16 bases in between. The germline gives CDR1 SNHLY, CDR2 FYNNEI. This CDR3 has 14 residues. The CDR3 DNA reads TGTGCCAGCAGTAGATTGGAAAGGGTACACGAGCAGTACTTC. Amino acid sequence: CASSRLERVHEQYF. Combining the CDR3 with reference TRBV2 and TRBJ2-7 gives the whole variable domain EPEVTQTPSHQVTQMGQEVILRCVPISNHLYFYWYRQILGQKVEFLVSFYNNEISEKSEIFDDQFSVERPDGSNFTLKIRSTKLEDSAMYFCASSRLERVHEQYFGPGTRLTVT.

The rearrangement uses TRBV11-2 and TRBJ1-1; 7 nucleotides align to TRBD1. The trim removed 2 bases at V and 5 bases at J, leaving 8 bases unmatched. CDR3 length: 15 residues. CDR1 SGHAT and CDR2 FQNNGV come from the germline V gene. CDR3 sequence reads: CASSLPGQSRTEAFF. As DNA, the CDR3 is TGTGCCAGCAGCTTACCGGGACAGAGTCGTACTGAAGCTTTCTTT.

V is TRBV3-1 (or the pseudogene TRBV3-2) and J is TRBJ2-2; D assignment may be TRBD1 or TRBD2 (6 bases each). V gave up 4 bases and J gave up 5 bases, with 8 bases separating them. Germline V gives CDR1 LGHDT, CDR2 YNNKEL (reference sequence). CDR3 size: 13 residues. CDR3 sequence: CASSLGGTGELFF. The DNA for the CDR3 is TGTGCCAGCAGCCTAGGGGGGACCGGGGAGCTGTTTTTT.

The rearrangement uses TRBV7-3 and TRBJ2-3, with 9 bases lining up with TRBD2. The CDR3 runs to 14 residues. Germline assignment: CDR1 SGHTA and CDR2 FQGTGA. V was pared by 9 bases and J by 2 bases, with 6 bases of the junction left unmatched. The CDR3 protein is CASKAGGPTDTQYF. In nucleotides, the CDR3 is TGTGCCAGTAAGGCGGGGGGGCCCACAGATACGCAGTATTTT.

The J gene is TRBJ2-6, the V gene TRBV28; 7 bases align to TRBD2. V lost 2 bases to trimming and J lost 3 bases; unmatched junction nucleotides: 4. Germline assignment: CDR1 MDHEN and CDR2 SYDVKM. CDR3 length: 16 amino acids. The CDR3 nucleotides are TGTGCCAGCAGTTTACGGGGAGGGGTTGGGGCCAACGTCCTGACTTTC. It is translated as CASSLRGGVGANVLTF.

The rearrangement links TRBV19 to TRBJ1-5, with D possibly being TRBD1 (6 bases). Trimming shortened V by 5 bases and J by 2 bases, and 22 bases separated the two germline ends. Germline lookup yields CDR1 LNHDA and CDR2 SQIVND (reference sequence). The CDR3 covers 18 residues. The CDR3 loop reads CASSAYPRNRAGNQPQHF. The CDR3 nucleotides are TGTGCCAGTAGTGCCTACCCCAGGAACAGGGCTGGCAATCAGCCCCAGCATTTT.